This T cell receptor beta chain was sequenced in a study of shared clonotypes between healthy human individuals (TCRdb year 2020). Regarding the study in general: A couple of women and three men aged 18 to 49 years were included in the cohort. For each donor, CD4 naive and CD4 memory were each given three plates, CD8 naive was given two plates, and CD8 memory was given one plate. Blood TCR repertoires of about five healthy adults were deeply sequenced to estimate repertoire size and the extent of clonotype sharing between individuals. To increase sequencing depth and limit assay-specific biases, different laboratories used diverse techniques to prepare libraries and sequence TCR repertoires. Between about 0.94 and 10 billion PBMCs per donor were obtained by leukapheresis.

TCR CDR3 regions were amplified from genomic DNA by multiplex PCR using the deep immunoSEQ assay. For each cell subset, the extracted genomic DNA was distributed evenly across all wells of several immunoSEQ 96-well plates, and each plate served as one replicate. Each replicate PCR for sorted subsets received 200 ng genomic DNA, equal to about 30,000 T cell genomes. Purified libraries were measured with a Qubit 3.0 fluorometer, size-checked on a Bioanalyzer 2100, and measured again with the KAPA Library Quantification kit. Every immunoSEQ 96-well plate was sequenced on a dedicated single-read 150-cycle Illumina NextSeq 550 flow cell. In the original analysis: Because only junctional sequences without quality scores were contained in the immunoSEQ output, filtering matching that applied to full-length reads could not be performed. To assign V/J genes and CDR3, sequences were annotated using PyIR, a Python wrapper for IgBLAST v1.9, with IMGT germline references. Reads were filtered out if the reads had weak V/J assignments (E-value above 1e-6), no CDR3, stop codons, out-of-frame junctions, or ambiguous translated residues. A V3J clonotype was defined by an identical inferred V gene, J gene, and CDR3 amino acid sequence. To compute the percentage overlap between repertoires, the number of shared unique clonotypes was divided by the size of the smaller repertoire. Three approaches were used to assess repertoire richness: RTK rarefaction, the Chao1 estimator, and Recon v2.1 estimates of unobserved clonotypes. For all TCRbeta clonotypes obtained by the gDNA method from a handful of donors, generation probabilities were computed with OLGA. This immuneACCESS table, as held by TCRdb, lists in-frame sequences with V and J called but not all clones. Of the missing ones, under half trace to an unresolved V gene in checked studies; the others have no known cause. V, J and clone size are taken as reported in that table, and D and trimming were inferred from the DNA itself. For this sample the table gives over 2 million clones, of which approximately 94% were detected only once. The top ten clones comprise 0.9% to 1.4% of the sample.

This clone was seen a single time. Its antigen is still unknown. No base quality values were provided; no much bigger clone lies one nucleotide off. CD8 naive samples were CD45RO-negative cells positively selected for CCR7, giving a CD45RA+CCR7+ population that excluded TemRA cells. Healthy HIV-negative adults with no recently reported acute infections or vaccinations were included as donors. All donors were Caucasian adults living in Nashville, Tennessee, USA. After blood collection by leukapheresis, PBMCs were isolated using Ficoll-Histopaque density gradient centrifugation and then cryopreserved in the vapor phase of liquid nitrogen. Analytical flow cytometry was used to check the purity and quantity of each magnetically sorted T cell population. Each sorted fraction had its genomic DNA isolated and then quantified by UV absorbance on a Nanodrop 2000c. Broad study findings and their caveats: The small number of donors limited the genetic and exposure-history diversity represented. Compared with non-shared clonotypes, clonotypes shared by all four sorted-subset donors had higher generation probabilities. Only blood was sampled, and tissue TCR repertoires likely differ from those in blood. Across a few donors, about 4.5% of naive CD4, roughly 3.8% of naive CD8, around 2.1% of memory CD4, and 0.4% of memory CD8 clonotypes were shared. Larger estimated clonotype richness was generally found for naive subsets than for memory subsets. Pairwise subsampling led to the expectation that sequencing depth would affect the degree of clonotype sharing among donors. Even with the large sequencing depth, rarefaction of the sorted-subset datasets indicated that sequencing was incomplete.

The germline V end is reduced by 3 bases and the J end by 2 bases; junction bases left unmatched: 3. Including the terminal cysteine and phenylalanine, the CDR3 comprises 14 residues. The entry retains the CDR3 DNA only, 42 bases that are in frame from base 1. CDR1 and CDR2 are read off the germline V gene (reference sequence) as SGHKS and YYEKEE. The rearranged segments are TRBV5-5 and TRBJ2-7, with 9 bases aligning to TRBD1. Sequences were obtained from naive CD8+ T cells sorted from blood. Read against the paper, the sample's cell subset or site label means: CD45RA+CCR7+. The receptor was derived from a man younger than 35 in good health. The CDR3 has the sequence CASSYYRGPYEQYF. The DNA is TGTGCCAGCAGCTACTACAGGGGGCCCTACGAGCAGTACTTC. Here the CDR3 is joined to the reference TRBV5-5 and TRBJ2-7 genes, and the full variable domain is: DAGVTQSPTHLIKTRGQQVTLRCSPISGHKSVSWYQQVLGQGPQFIFQYYEKEERGRGNFPDRFSARQFPNYSSELNVNALLLGDSALYLCASSYYRGPYEQYFGPGTRLTVT.